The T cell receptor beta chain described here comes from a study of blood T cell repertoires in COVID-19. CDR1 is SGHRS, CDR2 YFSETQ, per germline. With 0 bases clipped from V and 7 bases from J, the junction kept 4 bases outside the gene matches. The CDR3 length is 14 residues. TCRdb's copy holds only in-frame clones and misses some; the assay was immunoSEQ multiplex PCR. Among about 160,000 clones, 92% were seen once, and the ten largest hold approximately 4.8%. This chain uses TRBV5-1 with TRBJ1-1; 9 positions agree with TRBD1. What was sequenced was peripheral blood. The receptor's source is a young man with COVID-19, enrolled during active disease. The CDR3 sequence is CASSLDRGQDEAFF. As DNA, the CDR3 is TGCGCCAGCAGCTTGGACAGGGGGCAAGATGAAGCTTTCTTT.